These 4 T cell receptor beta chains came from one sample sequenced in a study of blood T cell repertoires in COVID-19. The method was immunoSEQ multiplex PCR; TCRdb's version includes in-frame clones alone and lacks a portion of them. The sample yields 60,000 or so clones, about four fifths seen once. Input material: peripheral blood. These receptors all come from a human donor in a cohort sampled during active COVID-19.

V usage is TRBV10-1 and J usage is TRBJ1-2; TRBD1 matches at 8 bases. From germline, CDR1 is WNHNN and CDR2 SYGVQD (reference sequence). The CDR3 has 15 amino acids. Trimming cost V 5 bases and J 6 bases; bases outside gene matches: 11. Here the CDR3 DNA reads TGCGCCAGCAGTTTGATCGACAGGGGAGTGGATGGCTACACCTTC. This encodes CASSLIDRGVDGYTF.

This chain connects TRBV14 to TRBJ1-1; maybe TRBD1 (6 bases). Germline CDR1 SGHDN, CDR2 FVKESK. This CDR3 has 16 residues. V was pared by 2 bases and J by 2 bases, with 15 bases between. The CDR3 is CASSQRQVVYNTEAFF. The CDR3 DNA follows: TGTGCCAGCAGCCAACGACAGGTTGTCTACAACACTGAAGCTTTCTTT.

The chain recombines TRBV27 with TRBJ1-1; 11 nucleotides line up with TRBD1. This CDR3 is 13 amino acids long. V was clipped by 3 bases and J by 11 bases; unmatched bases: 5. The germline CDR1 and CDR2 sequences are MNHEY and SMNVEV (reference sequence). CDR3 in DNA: TGTGCCAGCAGTTTCGGGACAGGGGGATTGGCTTTCTTT. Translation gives CASSFGTGGLAFF.

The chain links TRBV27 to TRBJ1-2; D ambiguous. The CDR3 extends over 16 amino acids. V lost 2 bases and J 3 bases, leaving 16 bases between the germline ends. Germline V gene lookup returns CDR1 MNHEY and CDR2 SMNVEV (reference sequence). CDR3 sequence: CASSLTSEAADYGYTF. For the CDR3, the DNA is TGTGCCAGCAGTTTAACGTCGGAGGCCGCTGACTATGGCTACACCTTC.